These 13 T cell receptor beta chains were all obtained from the same sample, sequenced in a study of shared clonotypes between healthy human individuals. The naive CD8 subset, CD45RO-negative cells positively selected for CCR7, excluded terminally differentiated effector memory CD45RA+ cells. The repertoire was sequenced with immunoSEQ multiplex PCR; TCRdb's copy has only in-frame clones and lacks some. The sample comprises roughly 2.1 million clones, 90% to 95% of which are singletons, and roughly 1.7% rests with the top ten. The sequenced material came from naive CD8+ T cells from PBMCs. Receptors originate from a man younger than 35 in good health. Some clones in this sample may be carry-over from other donors' samples.

The chain uses TRBV29-1 and TRBJ2-3; possible D gene TRBD1, 5 bases. Germline-derived CDR1 and CDR2 are SQVTM and ANQGSEA. Trimming left V 0 bases short and J 8 bases short, with 15 bases between. CDR3 length equals 14 residues. The CDR3 protein is CSVEDLQTESTQYF. In nucleotides, the CDR3 is TGCAGCGTTGAAGACCTACAGACAGAAAGTACGCAGTATTTT.

The chain couples TRBV6-1 to TRBJ2-7; D is perhaps TRBD1 (8 bases). The V gene's germline CDR1 is MNHNS and CDR2 SASEGT. Trimming stripped 7 bases from V and 9 bases from J, with 19 bases between. CDR3 length: 13 amino acids. The DNA for the CDR3 is TGTGCCAGCACCTCAGGGGGCGGGAGTGGGCAGTACTTC. It specifies CASTSGGGSGQYF.

The genes are TRBV4-1 and TRBJ1-3; 7 nucleotides line up with TRBD1. Per germline, CDR1 MGHRA and CDR2 YSYEKL. The CDR3 is made up of 17 amino acids. The ends lost 1 base at V and 1 base at J; junction bases unmatched: 7. CDR3 coding DNA: TGCGCCAGCAGCCAAGTACTAGGGACAGCATCTGGAAACACCATATATTTT. As protein: CASSQVLGTASGNTIYF.

This clone appeared a single time. The chain combines TRBV28 with TRBJ2-1, with D perhaps TRBD1 or TRBD2 (5 bases each). CDR1 and CDR2 (germline): MDHEN, SYDVKM. Trimming removed 4 bases from V and 15 bases from J, with 16 bases in between. The CDR3 covers 12 residues. CDR3 sequence: CASSSRDPGAFF. In nucleotides, the CDR3 is TGTGCCAGCAGTTCTCGGGACCCTGGGGCGTTCTTC.

This chain links TRBV7-9 with TRBJ2-7; D might be TRBD1 (7 bases). The length of the CDR3 is 14 residues. V lost 4 bases and J lost 4, with 14 bases in between. Germline lookup yields CDR1 SEHNR and CDR2 FQNEAQ (reference sequence). CDR3 bases: TGTGCCAGCAGCTGGAGGGACAGCGTATACGAGCAGTACTTC. This sequence encodes CASSWRDSVYEQYF.

CDR3 bases: TGTGCCAGCAGTTTACCTCCGGGACTAGAAGTCGGGGAGCTGTTTTTT. Its protein is CASSLPPGLEVGELFF. The J gene is TRBJ2-2, the V gene TRBV28; 8 nucleotides line up with TRBD2. Trimming took 2 bases from V and 7 from J; bases not matched to a gene: 9. Germline CDR1 reads MDHEN; CDR2 reads SYDVKM. The CDR3 has 16 amino acids.

The chain is built from TRBV6-6 and TRBJ1-1; weak D call: TRBD1 (5 bases). The germline V gene encodes CDR1 MNHNY and CDR2 SVGAGI (reference sequence). There are 15 residues in the CDR3. With 2 bases removed from V and 5 bases from J, the gap between germline ends came to 15 bases. In DNA form, the CDR3 reads TGTGCCAGCAGTTACCCCGCGGGGGGAGGGACTGAAGCTTTCTTT. Protein sequence: CASSYPAGGGTEAFF.

This clone has more than one count but fewer than ten. The rearrangement uses TRBV29-1 and TRBJ1-1; D might be TRBD1 (5 bases). The CDR3 covers 12 residues. V was trimmed by 4 bases and J by 8 bases, leaving 14 bases between them. CDR1 is SQVTM, CDR2 ANQGSEA, per germline. The CDR3, as DNA: TGCAGCGTTGGTAATTGGGGGGAGGAAGCTTTCTTT. This codes for CSVGNWGEEAFF.

This clone appeared once. The V and J genes are TRBV29-1 and TRBJ2-1; D ambiguous. Trimming shortened V by 5 bases and J by 4 bases, and 12 bases separated the two germline ends. CDR1 is SQVTM, CDR2 ANQGSEA, per germline. The CDR3 totals 13 residues. The chain's CDR3 is CSVCETSYNEQFF. CDR3 nucleotides: TGCAGCGTTTGTGAGACTTCATACAATGAGCAGTTCTTC.

The CDR3 loop reads CASSLIAGTYEQYF. CDR3 nucleotide sequence: TGTGCCAGCAGCTTAATCGCGGGAACCTACGAGCAGTACTTC. The rearrangement joins TRBV7-6 to TRBJ2-7; possible D gene TRBD2, 6 bases. V was shortened by 2 bases and J by 2 bases, with 10 bases between the two germline ends. Germline CDR1 and CDR2: SGHVS and FNYEAQ. This CDR3 has 14 residues.

A note on this clone: Just one base apart from a much larger clone, this may be a read error. This specimen includes other DNA sequences encoding the same CDR3. The chain joins TRBV7-3 to TRBJ2-7; 7 bases are a match to TRBD1. V was clipped by 5 bases and J by 0 bases; unmatched bases: 1. This CDR3 contains 13 residues. The germline gives CDR1 SGHTA, CDR2 FQGTGA. The chain's CDR3 is CASSRDSSYEQYF. DNA of the CDR3: TGTGCCAGCAGCCGGGACAGCTCCTACGAGCAGTACTTC.

The V call is TRBV29-1, the J call TRBJ2-1, with a weak D call TRBD1 (6 bases). Germline loops: CDR1 SQVTM, CDR2 ANQGSEA. The V gene lost 3 bases and the J gene lost 4 bases, with 16 bases spanning the gap. The CDR3 is 15 residues long. The CDR3 DNA reads as TGCAGCGTTGACCCCCAGGGGCAGCGATACAATGAGCAGTTCTTC. Its protein is CSVDPQGQRYNEQFF.

V gene TRBV7-2 combines with J gene TRBJ1-3; D may be TRBD1 (6 bases). The germline V gene has CDR1 SGHTA and CDR2 FQGNSA. V was trimmed by 3 bases and J by 0 bases, leaving 9 bases between them. The CDR3 is 15 amino acids. Here the CDR3 reads CASSFTGSSGNTIYF. The CDR3 DNA reads TGTGCCAGCAGCTTCACAGGGAGCTCTGGAAACACCATATATTTT. The full variable domain, completed using reference TRBV7-2 and TRBJ1-3, is GAGVSQSPSNKVTEKGKDVELRCDPISGHTALYWYRQSLGQGLEFLIYFQGNSAPDKSGLPSDRFSAERTGGSVSTLTIQRTQQEDSAVYLCASSFTGSSGNTIYFGEGSWLTVV.